These T cell receptor beta chains were read from a single sample in a study of control samples from healthy donors and cancer patients. Assay used: immunoSEQ multiplex PCR; TCRdb lists only in-frame clones, some missing. The sample includes approximately 120,000 clones, about nine tenths of them seen just once. The sequenced sample was blood. The receptor source for this set is a human donor in good health. The donor label of this sample is uncertain. Both conserved end residues are part of each CDR3. D genes are given only for firm matches. The listing skips clone size in some rows; elsewhere it reads once, few, many or a size class.

j_call: TRBJ2-5
v_call: TRBV7-2
d_call: NA
clone_size: few
cdr3_nt: TGTGCCAGCAGCTTGAGGGGTGGCGCAGGCCAAGAGACCCAGTACTTC
cdr3_aa: CASSLRGGAGQETQYF

j_call: TRBJ1-5
v_call: TRBV28
d_call: TRBD1
clone_size: few
cdr3_nt: TGTGCCAGCAGTTTAGGACAGGCAAAGCAGCCCCAGCATTTT
cdr3_aa: CASSLGQAKQPQHF

j_call: TRBJ1-4
v_call: TRBV12-5
d_call: NA
clone_size: NA
cdr3_nt: TGTGCTAGTGGTTTGGTACCTGGGAGTAGGGCAACTAATGAAAAACTGTTTTTT
cdr3_aa: CASGLVPGSRATNEKLFF

j_call: TRBJ2-3
v_call: TRBV5-1
d_call: TRBD2
clone_size: NA
cdr3_nt: TGCGCCAGCAGCTTGGGGGGACTAGCGACAGATACGCAGTATTTT
cdr3_aa: CASSLGGLATDTQYF

j_call: TRBJ2-1
v_call: TRBV6-2/TRBV6-3
d_call: NA
clone_size: NA
cdr3_nt: TGTGCCAGCAGTTACGGGGGGGCCTCCTACAATGAGCAGTTCTTC
cdr3_aa: CASSYGGASYNEQFF

j_call: TRBJ2-7
v_call: TRBV5-4
d_call: NA
clone_size: once
cdr3_nt: TGTGCCAGCAGCCCCCCGGCCTCCAGCTCCTACGAGCAGTACTTC
cdr3_aa: CASSPPASSSYEQYF

j_call: TRBJ2-5
v_call: TRBV19
d_call: NA
clone_size: NA
cdr3_nt: TGTGCCAGTAGTAAACGACGGGAAGAGACCCAGTACTTC
cdr3_aa: CASSKRREETQYF

j_call: TRBJ1-2
v_call: TRBV18
d_call: NA
clone_size: NA
cdr3_nt: TGTGCCAGCTCACCCGGGACGGCCCAGGCCTATGGCTACACCTTC
cdr3_aa: CASSPGTAQAYGYTF

j_call: TRBJ1-3
v_call: TRBV5-4
d_call: NA
clone_size: NA
cdr3_nt: TGTGCCAGCAGCCATAAAGGGGAAATCGGAAACACCATATATTTT
cdr3_aa: CASSHKGEIGNTIYF

j_call: TRBJ2-1
v_call: TRBV3-1/TRBV3-2
d_call: TRBD2
clone_size: NA
cdr3_nt: TGTGCCAGCAGCCAATCATTCGGGGGGGCATACTACAATGAGCAGTTCTTC
cdr3_aa: CASSQSFGGAYYNEQFF

j_call: TRBJ1-4
v_call: TRBV28
d_call: TRBD1
clone_size: NA
cdr3_nt: TGTGCCAGCACCCAGACAGGGGATGATGAAAAACTGTTTTTT
cdr3_aa: CASTQTGDDEKLFF

j_call: TRBJ1-2
v_call: TRBV5-1
d_call: NA
clone_size: NA
cdr3_nt: TGCGCCAGCAGCTTGGGCTCTTCGGCCGGTGGCTACACCTTC
cdr3_aa: CASSLGSSAGGYTF

j_call: TRBJ1-1
v_call: TRBV15
d_call: NA
clone_size: NA
cdr3_nt: TGTGCCACCAGCAGCGGGGGTGAGATGAAAAGATCTTTCTTT
cdr3_aa: CATSSGGEMKRSFF

j_call: TRBJ1-1
v_call: TRBV6-5
d_call: NA
clone_size: NA
cdr3_nt: TGTGCCAGCAGTTACTCGAAGGCGAACACTGAAGCTTTCTTT
cdr3_aa: CASSYSKANTEAFF

j_call: TRBJ1-1
v_call: TRBV19
d_call: TRBD1
clone_size: NA
cdr3_nt: TGTGCCAGTAGTTCAGGGACAGCCTCGAACACTGAAGCTTTCTTT
cdr3_aa: CASSSGTASNTEAFF

j_call: TRBJ1-1
v_call: TRBV13
d_call: NA
clone_size: NA
cdr3_nt: TGTGCCAGCAGCGTGACAGGGAACACTGAAGCTTTCTTT
cdr3_aa: CASSVTGNTEAFF

j_call: TRBJ1-1
v_call: TRBV10-2
d_call: NA
clone_size: NA
cdr3_nt: TGCGCCAGCGGACTATACACTGAAGCTTTCTTT
cdr3_aa: CASGLYTEAFF

j_call: TRBJ2-5
v_call: TRBV5-4
d_call: NA
clone_size: once
cdr3_nt: TGTGCCAGCAGCGGGGACCCGGCAGCGTACCAAGAGACCCAGTACTTC
cdr3_aa: CASSGDPAAYQETQYF

j_call: TRBJ1-4
v_call: TRBV10-1
d_call: NA
clone_size: NA
cdr3_nt: TGCGCCAGCAGTGAGTCGGTAGCAGGGAACGATGAAAAACTGTTTTTT
cdr3_aa: CASSESVAGNDEKLFF

j_call: TRBJ1-1
v_call: TRBV7-2
d_call: NA
clone_size: once
cdr3_nt: TGTGCCAGCAGCTACCCCCTCACTGAAGCTTTCTTT
cdr3_aa: CASSYPLTEAFF

j_call: TRBJ1-6
v_call: TRBV2
d_call: NA
clone_size: NA
cdr3_nt: TGTGCCAGTTCCATTTCCACTGAGGACCTCCACTTT
cdr3_aa: CASSISTEDLHF

j_call: TRBJ2-3
v_call: TRBV5-1
d_call: TRBD2
clone_size: NA
cdr3_nt: TGCGCCAGCAGCTTGGACGGGGGGAGCACAGATACGCAGTATTTT
cdr3_aa: CASSLDGGSTDTQYF

j_call: TRBJ2-5
v_call: TRBV6-5
d_call: TRBD1
clone_size: NA
cdr3_nt: TGTGCCAGCAGTGACTCGACAGGGTACCAAGAGACCCAGTACTTC
cdr3_aa: CASSDSTGYQETQYF

j_call: TRBJ1-2
v_call: TRBV20-1
d_call: NA
clone_size: NA
cdr3_nt: TGCAGGGTTTCGGGGGACGGCTACACCTTC
cdr3_aa: CRVSGDGYTF

j_call: TRBJ1-5
v_call: TRBV9
d_call: NA
clone_size: NA
cdr3_nt: TGTGCCAGCAGCGTAGGTGGCGGATATCAGCCCCAGCATTTT
cdr3_aa: CASSVGGGYQPQHF

j_call: TRBJ2-2
v_call: TRBV2
d_call: TRBD1
clone_size: NA
cdr3_nt: TGTGCCAGCAGGGCCGGGACAGGGAGGGCCGGGGAGCTGTTTTTT
cdr3_aa: CASRAGTGRAGELFF

j_call: TRBJ1-4
v_call: TRBV2
d_call: NA
clone_size: NA
cdr3_nt: TGTGCCAGCAGTACCCTGGACGGAACAACTAATGAAAAACTGTTTTTT
cdr3_aa: CASSTLDGTTNEKLFF

j_call: TRBJ1-3
v_call: TRBV6-6
d_call: NA
clone_size: NA
cdr3_nt: TGTGCCAGCATCGGACCAGCAAACACCATATATTTT
cdr3_aa: CASIGPANTIYF

j_call: TRBJ1-2
v_call: TRBV12-3/TRBV12-4
d_call: NA
clone_size: NA
cdr3_nt: TGTGCCAGCAGTTTCGGTCAGAACTATGGCTACACCTTC
cdr3_aa: CASSFGQNYGYTF

j_call: TRBJ1-1
v_call: TRBV10-3
d_call: NA
clone_size: NA
cdr3_nt: TGTGCCATCAGTGAAGGCAGCCTAGGCACTGAAGCTTTCTTT
cdr3_aa: CAISEGSLGTEAFF

j_call: TRBJ2-2
v_call: TRBV9
d_call: NA
clone_size: NA
cdr3_nt: TGTGCCAGCAGCGGGGACCTCTCCCGGAGGGAGCTGTTTTTT
cdr3_aa: CASSGDLSRRELFF

j_call: TRBJ1-1
v_call: TRBV7-7
d_call: NA
clone_size: NA
cdr3_nt: TGTGCCAGCAGCTCGGGCCCTCGGGACACTGAAGCTTTCTTT
cdr3_aa: CASSSGPRDTEAFF

j_call: TRBJ2-1
v_call: TRBV10-1
d_call: NA
clone_size: once
cdr3_nt: TGCGCCAGCAGTGATAGGGGGGCGAACTACAATGAGCAGTTCTTC
cdr3_aa: CASSDRGANYNEQFF

j_call: TRBJ2-2
v_call: TRBV28
d_call: NA
clone_size: NA
cdr3_nt: TGTGCCAGCAGTTTGAACAGGGCAACCGGGGAGCTGTTTTTT
cdr3_aa: CASSLNRATGELFF

j_call: TRBJ2-1
v_call: TRBV4-1
d_call: NA
clone_size: NA
cdr3_nt: TGCGCCAGCACCCCAAGTAGTAGCTCCTACAATGAGCAGTTCTTC
cdr3_aa: CASTPSSSSYNEQFF

j_call: TRBJ2-3
v_call: TRBV5-4
d_call: TRBD2
clone_size: NA
cdr3_nt: TGTGCCAGCAGCGGGAGGGCGGGGACTAGCACAGATACGCAGTATTTT
cdr3_aa: CASSGRAGTSTDTQYF

j_call: TRBJ2-1
v_call: TRBV7-3
d_call: NA
clone_size: NA
cdr3_nt: TGTGCCAGCAGCCCTGGGGGTGCCTACAATGAGCAGTTCTTC
cdr3_aa: CASSPGGAYNEQFF

j_call: TRBJ2-1
v_call: TRBV13
d_call: NA
clone_size: NA
cdr3_nt: TGTGCCAACCAAGCGAACTTAGGGGGTGGCTGTCTGGACTACAATGAGCAGTTCTTC
cdr3_aa: CANQANLGGGCLDYNEQFF

j_call: TRBJ1-5
v_call: TRBV24-1
d_call: NA
clone_size: NA
cdr3_nt: TGTGCCACCAGTGATTGGGGGGACCCGAGTAATCAGCCCCAGCATTTT
cdr3_aa: CATSDWGDPSNQPQHF

j_call: TRBJ1-1
v_call: TRBV2
d_call: NA
clone_size: NA
cdr3_nt: TGTGCCAGCAGTGAAGCCGGACTACCTGAAGCTTTCTTT
cdr3_aa: CASSEAGLPEAFF

j_call: TRBJ2-1
v_call: TRBV28
d_call: NA
clone_size: NA
cdr3_nt: TGTGCCAGCAGTCTACAGGGGGGGCACAATGAGCAGTTCTTC
cdr3_aa: CASSLQGGHNEQFF

j_call: TRBJ2-5
v_call: TRBV19
d_call: TRBD1
clone_size: NA
cdr3_nt: TGTGCCAGTAGTTTCCGGGACAGGGGGTCTGGGCAAGGGACCCAGTACTTC
cdr3_aa: CASSFRDRGSGQGTQYF

j_call: TRBJ1-6
v_call: TRBV12-5
d_call: NA
clone_size: NA
cdr3_nt: TGTGCTAGTGGTGACAGGAGCTCCTATAATTCACCCCTCCACTTT
cdr3_aa: CASGDRSSYNSPLHF

j_call: TRBJ1-6
v_call: TRBV6-5
d_call: NA
clone_size: NA
cdr3_nt: TGTGCCAGCAGTTACTTCGACAGGAATAATTCACCCCTCCACTTT
cdr3_aa: CASSYFDRNNSPLHF

j_call: TRBJ1-2
v_call: TRBV6-2/TRBV6-3
d_call: NA
clone_size: NA
cdr3_nt: TGTGCCAGCAGTTACTCGGCAGGGAACTATGGCTACACCTTC
cdr3_aa: CASSYSAGNYGYTF

j_call: TRBJ1-5
v_call: TRBV7-9
d_call: NA
clone_size: NA
cdr3_nt: TGTGCCAGCAGCTTAGACGAGGGTCAGCCCCAGCATTTT
cdr3_aa: CASSLDEGQPQHF

j_call: TRBJ2-1
v_call: TRBV5-4
d_call: TRBD2
clone_size: NA
cdr3_nt: TGTGCCAGCAGCACGGGACTATCTTACAATGAGCAGTTCTTC
cdr3_aa: CASSTGLSYNEQFF

j_call: TRBJ1-6
v_call: TRBV2
d_call: NA
clone_size: NA
cdr3_nt: TGTGCCAGCCGAGCTGGCTCCTATAATTCACCCCTCCACTTT
cdr3_aa: CASRAGSYNSPLHF

j_call: TRBJ2-1
v_call: TRBV21-1
d_call: NA
clone_size: NA
cdr3_nt: TGTGCCAGCAGCTCAAGTCGGGGGGACTCCTACAATGAGCAGTTCTTC
cdr3_aa: CASSSSRGDSYNEQFF

j_call: TRBJ1-6
v_call: TRBV19
d_call: NA
clone_size: once
cdr3_nt: TGTGCCAGTAGTGGATCAGGGAATAATTCACCCCTCCACTTT
cdr3_aa: CASSGSGNNSPLHF

j_call: TRBJ2-7
v_call: TRBV7-9
d_call: NA
clone_size: NA
cdr3_nt: TGTGCCAGCAGCTTGATGGCAGACGAGGCCGAGCAGTACTTC
cdr3_aa: CASSLMADEAEQYF

j_call: TRBJ2-1
v_call: TRBV30
d_call: NA
clone_size: NA
cdr3_nt: TGTGCCTGGATGGGGGCTAACTACAATGAGCAGTTCTTC
cdr3_aa: CAWMGANYNEQFF

j_call: TRBJ1-1
v_call: TRBV9
d_call: TRBD1
clone_size: NA
cdr3_nt: TGTGCCAGCAGCGCGGAAAGACAGGGGGCGATAGCTGAAGCTTTCTTT
cdr3_aa: CASSAERQGAIAEAFF

j_call: TRBJ1-1
v_call: TRBV18
d_call: NA
clone_size: NA
cdr3_nt: TGTGCCAGCTCACCAATAAAGGATACTGAAGCTTTCTTT
cdr3_aa: CASSPIKDTEAFF

j_call: TRBJ1-2
v_call: TRBV5-1
d_call: TRBD1
clone_size: NA
cdr3_nt: TGCGCCAGCAGCTTAAGGAGAGACAGGGTTGTCGACTACACCTTC
cdr3_aa: CASSLRRDRVVDYTF

j_call: TRBJ1-3
v_call: TRBV3-1/TRBV3-2
d_call: TRBD1
clone_size: few
cdr3_nt: TGTGCCAGCAGCAGACAGGGGAATGGAAACACCATATATTTT
cdr3_aa: CASSRQGNGNTIYF

j_call: TRBJ2-5
v_call: TRBV29-1
d_call: TRBD2
clone_size: NA
cdr3_nt: TGCAGCGTTAACCCACTAGCGGGGGACAAGGAGACCCAGTACTTC
cdr3_aa: CSVNPLAGDKETQYF